This T cell receptor beta chain was identified during a study of cytomegalovirus exposure and HLA in healthy donors. Method: immunoSEQ multiplex PCR; TCRdb's copy keeps in-frame clones and lacks some. The sample lists around 200,000 clones, roughly 77% seen once, with less than 1.5% in the top ten. Regarding the study as a whole: Cytomegalovirus status was reportedly diagnosed by the classifier with high sensitivity and specificity. Subsequent analysis of the approximately 110 validation repertoires found a tendency for first-cohort TCR clusters to co-occur.

V trimming: 5 bases; J trimming: 6 bases; junction bases outside the gene matches: 13. Germline V gives CDR1 SGHVS, CDR2 FQNEAQ. The CDR3 loop spans 15 amino acids. A note on this clone: What it recognizes is unknown.

V gene TRBV7-8 combines with J gene TRBJ2-7; 7 bases map to TRBD2. The TCR originated in a woman aged 25 to 39 in good health and CMV-seronegative. The specimen sequenced was PBMCs. Written as DNA, the CDR3 is TGTGCCAGCAGCACCGAGCGGGGCCCCACATCCGAGCAGTACTTC. Amino acid sequence: CASSTERGPTSEQYF.